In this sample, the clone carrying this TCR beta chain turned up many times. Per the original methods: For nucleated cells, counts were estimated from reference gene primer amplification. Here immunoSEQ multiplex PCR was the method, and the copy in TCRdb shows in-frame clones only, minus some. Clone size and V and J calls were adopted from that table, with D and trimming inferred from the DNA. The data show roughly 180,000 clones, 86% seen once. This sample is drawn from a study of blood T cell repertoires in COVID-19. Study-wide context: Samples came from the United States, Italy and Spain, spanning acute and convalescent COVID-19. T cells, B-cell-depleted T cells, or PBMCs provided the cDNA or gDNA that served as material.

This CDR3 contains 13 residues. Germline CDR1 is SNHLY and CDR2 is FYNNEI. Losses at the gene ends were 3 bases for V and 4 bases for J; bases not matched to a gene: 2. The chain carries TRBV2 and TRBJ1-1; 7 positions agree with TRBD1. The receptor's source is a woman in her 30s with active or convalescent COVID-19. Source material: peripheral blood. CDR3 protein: CASSEQGGTEAFF. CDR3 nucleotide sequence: TGTGCCAGCAGTGAGCAGGGGGGCACTGAAGCTTTCTTT.